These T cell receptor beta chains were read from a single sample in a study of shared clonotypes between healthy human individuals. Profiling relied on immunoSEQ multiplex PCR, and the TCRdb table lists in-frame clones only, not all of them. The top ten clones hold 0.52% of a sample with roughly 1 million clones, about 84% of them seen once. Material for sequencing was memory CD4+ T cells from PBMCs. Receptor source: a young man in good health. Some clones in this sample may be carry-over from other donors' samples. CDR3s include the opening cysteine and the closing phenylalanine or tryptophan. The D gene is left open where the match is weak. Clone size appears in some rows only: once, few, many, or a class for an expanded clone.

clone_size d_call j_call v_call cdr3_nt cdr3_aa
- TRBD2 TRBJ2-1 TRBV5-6 TGTGCCAGCAGCTTGGAGGCAGCGGGAGGCTACAATGAGCAGTTCTTC CASSLEAAGGYNEQFF
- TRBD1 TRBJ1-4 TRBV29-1 TGCAGCGTTGCGGGACAGCATAATGAAAAACTGTTTTTT CSVAGQHNEKLFF
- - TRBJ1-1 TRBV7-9 TGTGCCAGCAGCTTAGGTGGCAGGGGAAGAGAGACTGAAGCTTTCTTT CASSLGGRGRETEAFF
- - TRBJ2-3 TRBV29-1 TGCAGCCTGGCCGGCAGGAGCACAGATACGCAGTATTTT CSLAGRSTDTQYF
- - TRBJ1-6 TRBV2 TGTGCGTCGGGGGAGACTCATAATTCACCCCTCCACTTT CASGETHNSPLHF
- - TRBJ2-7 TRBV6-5 TGTGCCAGCAGTTCCCGGCCCGATGACGAGCAGTACTTC CASSSRPDDEQYF
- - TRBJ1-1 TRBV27 TGTGCCAGCAGTTTACGTGGCGGGGAAAACACTGAAGCTTTCTTT CASSLRGGENTEAFF
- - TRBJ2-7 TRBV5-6 TGTGCCAGCAGCTCTAGCGCTAGGAGCTCCTACGAGCAGTACTTC CASSSSARSSYEQYF
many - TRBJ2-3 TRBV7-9 TGTGCCAGCAGCTTATCTGCCGTGGGTGATACGCAGTATTTT CASSLSAVGDTQYF
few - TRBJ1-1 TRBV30 TGTGCCTGGAGTGTATTGGGAGGCACTGAAGCTTTCTTT CAWSVLGGTEAFF
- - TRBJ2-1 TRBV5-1 TGCGCCAGCAGCTTGGGAGGACTTTCATACAATGAGCAGTTCTTC CASSLGGLSYNEQFF
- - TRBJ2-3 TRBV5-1 TGCGCCAGCAGCTCCCAGGGGACAGATACGCAGTATTTT CASSSQGTDTQYF
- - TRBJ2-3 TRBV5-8 TGTGCCAGCAGCTTTCGCACAGATACGCAGTATTTT CASSFRTDTQYF
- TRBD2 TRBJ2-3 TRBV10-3 TGTGCCATCAGTGGTCGGACTAGCGGAACAGATACGCAGTATTTT CAISGRTSGTDTQYF
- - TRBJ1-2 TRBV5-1 TGCGCCAGCAGCTTCGGGGGGGCAAACTATGGCTACACCTTC CASSFGGANYGYTF
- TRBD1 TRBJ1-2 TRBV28 TGTGCCAGCAGTGCCCCGGGACAGGGGAGCGGTGGCTACACCTTC CASSAPGQGSGGYTF
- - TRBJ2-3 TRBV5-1 TGCGCCAGCAGCGGCGGACTTTTCCCAGATACGCAGTATTTT CASSGGLFPDTQYF
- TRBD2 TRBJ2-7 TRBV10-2 TGCGCCAGCAGCCCCCCTAGCGGGGGCTCCTACGAGCAGTACTTC CASSPPSGGSYEQYF
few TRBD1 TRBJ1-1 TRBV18 TGTGCCAGCTCAGCGGGACAGGGGAACACTGAAGCTTTCTTT CASSAGQGNTEAFF
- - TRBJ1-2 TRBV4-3 TGCGCCAGCGCATCAAACCCCCAGCGTGGCTACACCTTC CASASNPQRGYTF
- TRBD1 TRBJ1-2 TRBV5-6 TGTGCCAGCAGCTCGACCGGGACAGGGTTTTACTATGGCTACACCTTC CASSSTGTGFYYGYTF
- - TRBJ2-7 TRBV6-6 TGTGCCAGCAGAGCACCAGGAAGCTCCTACGAGCAGTACTTC CASRAPGSSYEQYF
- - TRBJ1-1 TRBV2 TGTGCCAGCAGCGGTACAGGGTACACTGAAGCTTTCTTT CASSGTGYTEAFF
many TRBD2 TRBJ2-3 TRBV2 TGTGCCAGCAAAAATGGGCTAGCGGTTACTAGCACAGATACGCAGTATTTT CASKNGLAVTSTDTQYF
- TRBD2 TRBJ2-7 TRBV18 TGTGCCAGCGCAAAGGGACTAGAGAGCTACGAGCAGTACTTC CASAKGLESYEQYF
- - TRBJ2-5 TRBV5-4 TGTGCCAGCAGCTTGTCGGGACACCTCCAAGAGACCCAGTACTTC CASSLSGHLQETQYF
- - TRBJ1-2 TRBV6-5 TGTGCCAGCAGGGGACCTCCCGCAAACTATGGCTACACCTTC CASRGPPANYGYTF
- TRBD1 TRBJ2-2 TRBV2 TGTGCCAGCAGTGGTGGGACAGGGGGGACCGGGGAGCTGTTTTTT CASSGGTGGTGELFF